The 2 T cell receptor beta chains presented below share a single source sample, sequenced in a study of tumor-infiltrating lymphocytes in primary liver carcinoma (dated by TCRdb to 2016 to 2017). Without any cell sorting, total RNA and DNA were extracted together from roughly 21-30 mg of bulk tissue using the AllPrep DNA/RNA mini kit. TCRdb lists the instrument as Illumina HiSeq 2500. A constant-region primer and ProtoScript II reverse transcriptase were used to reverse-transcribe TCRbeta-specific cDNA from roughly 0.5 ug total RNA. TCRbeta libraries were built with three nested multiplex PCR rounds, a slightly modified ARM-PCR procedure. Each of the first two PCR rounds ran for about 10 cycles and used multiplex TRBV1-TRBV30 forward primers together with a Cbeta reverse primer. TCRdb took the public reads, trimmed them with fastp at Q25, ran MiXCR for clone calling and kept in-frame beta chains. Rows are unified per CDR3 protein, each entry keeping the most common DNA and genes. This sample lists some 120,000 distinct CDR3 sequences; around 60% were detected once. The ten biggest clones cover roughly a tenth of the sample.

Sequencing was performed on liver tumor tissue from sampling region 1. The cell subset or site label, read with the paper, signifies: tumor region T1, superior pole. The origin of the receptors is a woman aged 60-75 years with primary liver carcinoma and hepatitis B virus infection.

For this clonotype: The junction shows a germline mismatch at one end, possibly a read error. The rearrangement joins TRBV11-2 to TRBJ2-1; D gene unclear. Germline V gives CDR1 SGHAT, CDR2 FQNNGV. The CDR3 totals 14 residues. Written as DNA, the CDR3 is TGTGCCGGCAGCTTATCCCACATCGGCAATGAGCAGTTCTTC. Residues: CAGSLSHIGNEQFF.

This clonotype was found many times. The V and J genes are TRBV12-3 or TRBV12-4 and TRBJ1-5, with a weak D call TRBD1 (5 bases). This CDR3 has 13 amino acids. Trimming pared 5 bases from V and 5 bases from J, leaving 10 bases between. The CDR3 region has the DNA TGTGCCAGCAGTCTGCTCAGGGATCAGCCCCAGCATTTT. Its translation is CASSLLRDQPQHF.